The clone carrying this TCR beta chain has a count of ten or more. Listed TCR primers and previously described methods were used for bulk TCR libraries. TCRdb redid the calling of the PCR reads with MiXCR, one entry per CDR3 protein. The sample lists approximately 590,000 distinct CDR3 sequences; roughly 23% were seen once. The CDR3 is made up of 13 amino acids. Trimming took 2 bases from V and 6 from J, leaving 12 bases between them. The germline V gene encodes CDR1 SQVTM and CDR2 ANQGSEA. This record belongs to a study of molecular identifiers for immune sequencing clone quantification. The sample taken for sequencing was naive CD8+ T cells from blood, with Jurkat cell RNA spiked in. Subset in this sample: FACS-sorted CD8+CD4-CCR7+CD45RA+ naive T cells. The sequence was collected from a human donor in good health. Some libraries in this study had Jurkat cell RNA spiked in. This sequence joins TRBV29-1 and TRBJ2-3; D is unresolved. CDR3 sequence: CSVEFGYADTQYF. Written as DNA, the CDR3 is TGCAGCGTTGAATTTGGCTACGCCGATACGCAGTATTTT.